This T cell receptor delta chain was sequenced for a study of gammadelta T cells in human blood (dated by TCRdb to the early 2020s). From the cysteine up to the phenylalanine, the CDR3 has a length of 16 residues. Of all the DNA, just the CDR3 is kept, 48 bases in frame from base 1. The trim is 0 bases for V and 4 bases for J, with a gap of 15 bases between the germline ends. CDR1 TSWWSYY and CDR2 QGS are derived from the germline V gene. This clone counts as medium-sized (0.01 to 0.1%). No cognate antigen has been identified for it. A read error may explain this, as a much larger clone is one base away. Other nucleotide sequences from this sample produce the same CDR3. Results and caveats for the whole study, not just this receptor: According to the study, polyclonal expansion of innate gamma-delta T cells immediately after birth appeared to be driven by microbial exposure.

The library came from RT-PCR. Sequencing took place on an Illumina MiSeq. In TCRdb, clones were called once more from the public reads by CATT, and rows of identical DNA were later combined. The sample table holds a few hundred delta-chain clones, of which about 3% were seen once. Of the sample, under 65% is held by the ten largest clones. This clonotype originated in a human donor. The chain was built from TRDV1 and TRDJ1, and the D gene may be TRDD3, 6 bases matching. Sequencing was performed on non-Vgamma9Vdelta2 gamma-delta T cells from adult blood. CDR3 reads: CALGELNGDGGDKLIF. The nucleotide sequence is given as TGTGCTCTTGGGGAACTCAACGGGGATGGAGGCGATAAACTCATCTTT.